Listed below are T cell receptor beta chains from one sample, sequenced in a study of cytomegalovirus exposure and HLA in healthy donors. Sequencing used immunoSEQ multiplex PCR; TCRdb keeps in-frame clones, though not all of them. The table lists approximately 300,000 clones, about nine tenths of them singletons, with roughly 1.2% in the top ten. What was sequenced was PBMCs. The receptors were sampled from a woman in her twenties or thirties in good health and CMV-seropositive. Each CDR3 is given with its conserved first and last residue. The D gene is left open where the match is weak. Clone size, where shown, is once, few, many, or a class for clones that have expanded.

v_gene	abundance	d_gene	j_gene	CDR3aa	CDR3nt
TRBV9	NA	TRBD1	TRBJ2-1	CASDRGLEGEQFF	TGTGCCAGCGACAGGGGGCTAGAGGGTGAGCAGTTCTTC
TRBV29-1	NA	NA	TRBJ2-5	CSVAEAVQETQYF	TGCAGCGTTGCTGAGGCCGTCCAAGAGACCCAGTACTTC
TRBV5-6	NA	TRBD2	TRBJ2-7	CASSWGVVGRDYEQYF	TGTGCCAGCAGCTGGGGTGTGGTCGGGAGGGACTACGAGCAGTACTTC
TRBV19	NA	TRBD2	TRBJ2-2	CASSLLAGNTGELFF	TGTGCCAGTAGTCTGCTAGCGGGGAACACCGGGGAGCTGTTTTTT
TRBV29-1	NA	TRBD1	TRBJ1-4	CSVSTGDGDEKLFF	TGCAGCGTTTCTACAGGGGATGGGGATGAAAAACTGTTTTTT
TRBV12-5	NA	NA	TRBJ2-1	CASGLSYNEQFF	TGTGCTAGTGGTTTGAGCTACAATGAGCAGTTCTTC
TRBV30	once	NA	TRBJ1-5	CAWSSAGTAYSNQPQHF	TGTGCCTGGAGTTCGGCCGGGACGGCTTATAGCAATCAGCCCCAGCATTTT
TRBV18	NA	NA	TRBJ2-1	CASSSQRTENNEQFF	TGTGCCAGCTCCAGCCAAAGGACCGAGAACAATGAGCAGTTCTTC
TRBV6-6	NA	NA	TRBJ2-2	CASSYAGLAGELFF	TGTGCCAGCAGTTACGCGGGCCTCGCCGGGGAGCTGTTTTTT
TRBV19	NA	TRBD1	TRBJ2-3	CASSMTGTDTDTQYF	TGTGCCAGTAGTATGACAGGGACCGACACAGATACGCAGTATTTT
TRBV27	NA	TRBD1	TRBJ1-1	CASSPLRGQGVTEAFF	TGTGCCAGCAGTCCCCTCCGTGGACAGGGCGTCACTGAAGCTTTCTTT
TRBV27	NA	NA	TRBJ2-2	CATSLHANTGELFF	TGTGCCACCTCACTACATGCGAACACCGGGGAGCTGTTTTTT
TRBV5-4	NA	TRBD1	TRBJ1-4	CASSLGSGGHEKLFF	TGTGCCAGCAGCTTGGGATCAGGGGGCCATGAAAAACTGTTTTTT
TRBV11-2	NA	NA	TRBJ2-3	CASSSGPDTQYF	TGTGCCAGCAGCTCCGGTCCAGATACGCAGTATTTT
TRBV4-3	few	NA	TRBJ2-2	CASSRGRSGELFF	TGCGCCAGCAGCCGAGGGCGCTCCGGGGAGCTGTTTTTT
TRBV5-6	NA	NA	TRBJ1-1	CASSLVERYTEAFF	TGTGCCAGCAGCCTAGTGGAGAGGTACACTGAAGCTTTCTTT
TRBV7-3	NA	TRBD2	TRBJ2-3	CASSLTVANQPGLAGGTSTDTQYF	TGTGCCAGCAGCTTAACTGTTGCCAATCAGCCGGGACTAGCGGGGGGCACTAGCACAGATACGCAGTATTTT
TRBV28	once	NA	TRBJ2-7	CASSPGDSEQYF	TGTGCCAGCAGCCCGGGGGACTCCGAGCAGTACTTC
TRBV4-3	NA	NA	TRBJ1-4	CASSQEGAANEKLFF	TGCGCCAGCAGCCAAGAGGGGGCGGCTAATGAAAAACTGTTTTTT
TRBV25-1	NA	TRBD2	TRBJ2-1	CASSRTSGTYNEQFF	TGTGCCAGCAGTAGGACTAGCGGGACCTACAATGAGCAGTTCTTC
TRBV6-6	NA	TRBD1	TRBJ2-7	CASSYNRDRGHEQYF	TGTGCCAGCAGTTACAACCGGGACAGGGGGCACGAGCAGTACTTC
TRBV27	NA	NA	TRBJ1-2	CASSLSGSANYGYTF	TGTGCCAGCAGTTTATCTGGGAGTGCTAACTATGGCTACACCTTC
TRBV6-5	NA	TRBD2	TRBJ2-5	CASSYSRGKETQYF	TGTGCCAGCAGTTACTCGCGGGGGAAAGAGACCCAGTACTTC
TRBV29-1	NA	TRBD1	TRBJ1-2	CSALDRGRNYGYTF	TGCAGCGCCCTAGACAGGGGGCGAAACTATGGCTACACCTTC
TRBV5-4	NA	NA	TRBJ1-1	CASSSLTLNTEAFF	TGTGCCAGCAGCTCCCTGACCCTGAACACTGAAGCTTTCTTT
TRBV5-4	NA	NA	TRBJ1-4	CASSPPGVEKLFF	TGTGCCAGCAGCCCCCCAGGGGTCGAAAAACTGTTTTTT
TRBV5-1	NA	NA	TRBJ2-3	CASSVTRGGDTQYF	TGCGCCAGCAGCGTGACCCGTGGGGGAGATACGCAGTATTTT
TRBV10-3	NA	NA	TRBJ2-7	CAIKLESGEQYF	TGTGCCATCAAACTCGAGTCTGGCGAGCAGTACTTC